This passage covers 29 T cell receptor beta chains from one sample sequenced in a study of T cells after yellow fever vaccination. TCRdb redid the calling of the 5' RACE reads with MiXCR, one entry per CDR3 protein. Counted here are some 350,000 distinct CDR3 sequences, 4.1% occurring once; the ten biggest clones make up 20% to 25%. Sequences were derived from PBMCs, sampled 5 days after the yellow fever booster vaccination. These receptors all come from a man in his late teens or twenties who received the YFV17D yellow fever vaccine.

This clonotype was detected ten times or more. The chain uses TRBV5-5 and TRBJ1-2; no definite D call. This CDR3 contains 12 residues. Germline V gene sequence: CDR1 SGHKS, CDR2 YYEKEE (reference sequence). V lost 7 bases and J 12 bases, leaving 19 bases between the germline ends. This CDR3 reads CASGIFGGVDTF. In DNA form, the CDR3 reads TGTGCCAGCGGGATATTCGGAGGTGTGGACACCTTC.

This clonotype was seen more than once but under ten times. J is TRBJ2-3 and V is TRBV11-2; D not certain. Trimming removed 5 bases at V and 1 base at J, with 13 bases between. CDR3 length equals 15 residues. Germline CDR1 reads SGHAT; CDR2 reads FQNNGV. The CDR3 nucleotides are TGTGCCAGCAGCCTTAGAACGCTTGGCACAGATACGCAGTATTTT. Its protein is CASSLRTLGTDTQYF.

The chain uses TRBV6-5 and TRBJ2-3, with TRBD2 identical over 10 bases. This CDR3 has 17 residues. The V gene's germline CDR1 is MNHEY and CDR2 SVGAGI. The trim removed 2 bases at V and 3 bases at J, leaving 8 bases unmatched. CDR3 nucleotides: TGTGCCAGCAGTTACCATCATTTAGCGGGGGGTACAGATACGCAGTATTTT. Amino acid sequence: CASSYHHLAGGTDTQYF.

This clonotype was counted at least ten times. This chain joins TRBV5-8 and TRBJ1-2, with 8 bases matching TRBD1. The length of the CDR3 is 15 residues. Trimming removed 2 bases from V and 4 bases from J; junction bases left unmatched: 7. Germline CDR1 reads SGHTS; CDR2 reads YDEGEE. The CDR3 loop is CASSFRDRTSYGYTF. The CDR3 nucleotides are TGTGCCAGCAGCTTCCGGGACAGGACCTCCTATGGCTACACCTTC.

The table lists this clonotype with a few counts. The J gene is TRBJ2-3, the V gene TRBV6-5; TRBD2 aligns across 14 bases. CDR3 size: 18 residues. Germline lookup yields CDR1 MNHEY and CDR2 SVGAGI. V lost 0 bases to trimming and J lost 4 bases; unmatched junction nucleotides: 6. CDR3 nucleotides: TGTGCCAGCAGTTACTCAGGACAGGGACTAGCGGGGGCAGATACGCAGTATTTT. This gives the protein CASSYSGQGLAGADTQYF.

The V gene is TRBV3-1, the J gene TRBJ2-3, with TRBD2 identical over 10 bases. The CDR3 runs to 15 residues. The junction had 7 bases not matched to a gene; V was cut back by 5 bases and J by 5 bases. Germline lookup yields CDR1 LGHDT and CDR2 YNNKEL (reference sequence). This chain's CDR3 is CASSVPGLARDTQYF. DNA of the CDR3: TGTGCCAGCAGCGTCCCGGGACTAGCGAGAGATACGCAGTATTTT.

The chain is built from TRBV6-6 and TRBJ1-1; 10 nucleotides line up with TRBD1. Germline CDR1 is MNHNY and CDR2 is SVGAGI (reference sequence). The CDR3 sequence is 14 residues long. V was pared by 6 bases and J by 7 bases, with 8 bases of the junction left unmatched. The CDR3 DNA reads TGTGCCAGCAGAGAACCGGGACAGGGGATTGAAGCTTTCTTT. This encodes CASREPGQGIEAFF.

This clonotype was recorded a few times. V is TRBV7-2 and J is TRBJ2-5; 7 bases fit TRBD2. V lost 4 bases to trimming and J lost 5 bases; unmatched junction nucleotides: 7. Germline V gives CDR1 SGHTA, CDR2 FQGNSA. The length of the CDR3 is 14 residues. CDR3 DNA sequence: TGTGCCAGCAGCTCGATGGGGGGGTCGGAGACCCAGTACTTC. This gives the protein CASSSMGGSETQYF. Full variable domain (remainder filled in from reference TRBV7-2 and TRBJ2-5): GAGVSQSPSNKVTEKGKDVELRCDPISGHTALYWYRQSLGQGLEFLIYFQGNSAPDKSGLPSDRFSAERTGGSVSTLTIQRTQQEDSAVYLCASSSMGGSETQYFGPGTRLLVL.

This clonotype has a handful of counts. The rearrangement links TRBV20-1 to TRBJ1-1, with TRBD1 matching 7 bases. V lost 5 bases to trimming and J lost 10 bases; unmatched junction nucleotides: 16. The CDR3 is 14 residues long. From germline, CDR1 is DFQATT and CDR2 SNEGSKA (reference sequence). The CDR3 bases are TGCAGTGCTTACGGACAGGAATCATATGTAAGAGCTTTCTTT. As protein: CSAYGQESYVRAFF.

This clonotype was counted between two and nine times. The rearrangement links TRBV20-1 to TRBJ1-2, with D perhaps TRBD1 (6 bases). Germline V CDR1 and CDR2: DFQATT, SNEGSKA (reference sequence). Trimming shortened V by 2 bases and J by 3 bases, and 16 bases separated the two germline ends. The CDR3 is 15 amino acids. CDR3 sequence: CSARSNRDGDYGYTF. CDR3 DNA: TGCAGTGCTAGAAGTAACAGGGATGGCGACTATGGCTACACCTTC.

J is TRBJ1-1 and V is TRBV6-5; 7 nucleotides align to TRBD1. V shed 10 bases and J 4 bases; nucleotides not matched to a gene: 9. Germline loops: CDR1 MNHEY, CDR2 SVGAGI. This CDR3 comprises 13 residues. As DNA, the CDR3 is TGTGCCACCTCGGGACAGTCATCCACTGAAGCTTTCTTT. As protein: CATSGQSSTEAFF.

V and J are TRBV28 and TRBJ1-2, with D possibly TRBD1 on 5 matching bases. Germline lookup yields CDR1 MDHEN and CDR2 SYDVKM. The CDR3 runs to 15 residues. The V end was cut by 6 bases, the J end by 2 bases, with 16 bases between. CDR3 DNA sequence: TGTGCCAGCAGCTTACTTGGGACTGCGAACTATGGCTACACCTTC. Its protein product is CASSLLGTANYGYTF.

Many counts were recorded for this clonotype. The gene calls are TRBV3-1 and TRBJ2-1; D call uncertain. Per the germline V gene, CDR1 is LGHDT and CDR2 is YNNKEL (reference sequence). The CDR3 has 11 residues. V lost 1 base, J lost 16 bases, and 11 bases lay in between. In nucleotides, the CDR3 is TGTGCCAGCAGCCAAGGTAGACCCCACTTCTTC. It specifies CASSQGRPHFF.

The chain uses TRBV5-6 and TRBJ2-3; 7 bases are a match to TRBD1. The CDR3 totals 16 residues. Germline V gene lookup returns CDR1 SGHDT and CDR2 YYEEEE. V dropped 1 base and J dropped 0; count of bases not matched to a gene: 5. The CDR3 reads CASSLFQDRSTDTQYF. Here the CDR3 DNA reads TGTGCCAGCAGCTTGTTCCAGGACAGGAGCACAGATACGCAGTATTTT.

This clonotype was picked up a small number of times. The CDR3 reads CASSLVISAGTGELFF. The CDR3 DNA sequence: TGTGCCAGCAGCTTAGTTATTTCAGCCGGCACCGGGGAGCTGTTTTTT. J is TRBJ2-2 and V is TRBV7-9; the D is unclear. V was shortened by 1 base and J by 4 bases, with 13 bases between the two germline ends. The CDR3 is made up of 16 amino acids. Germline V gene data show CDR1 as SEHNR and CDR2 as FQNEAQ (reference sequence).

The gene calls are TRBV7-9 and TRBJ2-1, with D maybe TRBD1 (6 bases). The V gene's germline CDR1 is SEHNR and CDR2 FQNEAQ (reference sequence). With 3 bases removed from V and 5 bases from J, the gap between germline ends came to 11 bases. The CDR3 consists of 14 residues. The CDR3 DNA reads TGTGCCAGCAGCTTTAGGGGACACAACAATGAGCAGTTCTTC. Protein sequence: CASSFRGHNNEQFF.

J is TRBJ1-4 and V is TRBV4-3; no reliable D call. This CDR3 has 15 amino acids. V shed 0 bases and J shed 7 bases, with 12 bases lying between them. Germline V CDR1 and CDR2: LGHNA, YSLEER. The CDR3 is CASSQDISGGEKLFF. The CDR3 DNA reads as TGCGCCAGCAGCCAAGACATTTCTGGAGGTGAAAAACTGTTTTTT.

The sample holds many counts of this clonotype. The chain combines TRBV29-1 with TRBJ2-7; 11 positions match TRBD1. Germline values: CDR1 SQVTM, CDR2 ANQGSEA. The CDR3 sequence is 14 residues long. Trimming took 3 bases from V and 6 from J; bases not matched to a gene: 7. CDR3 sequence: CSVEKGTGGSEQYF. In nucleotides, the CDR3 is TGCAGCGTTGAGAAAGGGACAGGGGGGAGCGAGCAGTACTTC.

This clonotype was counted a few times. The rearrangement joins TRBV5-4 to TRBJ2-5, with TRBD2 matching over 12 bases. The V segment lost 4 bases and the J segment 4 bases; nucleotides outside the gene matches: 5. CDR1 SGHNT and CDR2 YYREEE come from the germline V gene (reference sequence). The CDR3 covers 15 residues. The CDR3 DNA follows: TGTGCCAGCAGCACGTGGACTAGCGGGGCAGAGACCCAGTACTTC. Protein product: CASSTWTSGAETQYF.

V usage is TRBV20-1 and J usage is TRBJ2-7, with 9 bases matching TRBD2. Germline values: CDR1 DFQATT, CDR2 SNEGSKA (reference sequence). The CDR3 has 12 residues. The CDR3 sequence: CRPSGGLYEQYV. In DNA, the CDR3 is TGCAGACCGAGCGGGGGGTTATACGAGCAGTACGTC.

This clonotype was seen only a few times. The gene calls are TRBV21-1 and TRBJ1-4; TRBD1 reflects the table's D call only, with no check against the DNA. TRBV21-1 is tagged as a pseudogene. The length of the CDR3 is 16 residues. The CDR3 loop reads CASSKGPGPNNEKLFF. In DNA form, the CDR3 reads TGTGCCAGCAGCAAAGGACCGGGGCCTAATAATGAAAAACTGTTTTTT.

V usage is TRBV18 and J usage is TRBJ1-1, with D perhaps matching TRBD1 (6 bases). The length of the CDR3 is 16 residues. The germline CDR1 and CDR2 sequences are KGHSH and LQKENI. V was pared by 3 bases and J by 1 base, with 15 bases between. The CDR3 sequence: CASSPSERGGNTEAFF. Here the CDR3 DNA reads TGTGCCAGCTCACCCTCCGAGAGGGGGGGGAACACTGAAGCTTTCTTT.

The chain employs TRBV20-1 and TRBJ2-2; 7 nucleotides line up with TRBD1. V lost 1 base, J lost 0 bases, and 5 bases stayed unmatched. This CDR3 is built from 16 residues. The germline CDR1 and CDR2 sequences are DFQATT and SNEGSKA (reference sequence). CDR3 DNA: TGCAGTGCTAGAGGGACCGACAGGGCGAACACCGGGGAGCTGTTTTTT. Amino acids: CSARGTDRANTGELFF.

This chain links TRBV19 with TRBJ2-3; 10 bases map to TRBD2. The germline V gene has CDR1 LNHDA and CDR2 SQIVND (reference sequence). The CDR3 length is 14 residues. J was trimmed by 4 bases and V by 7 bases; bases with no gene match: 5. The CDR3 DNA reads TGTGCCAGTAAGACCCTAGCGGGGGCAGATACGCAGTATTTT. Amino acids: CASKTLAGADTQYF.

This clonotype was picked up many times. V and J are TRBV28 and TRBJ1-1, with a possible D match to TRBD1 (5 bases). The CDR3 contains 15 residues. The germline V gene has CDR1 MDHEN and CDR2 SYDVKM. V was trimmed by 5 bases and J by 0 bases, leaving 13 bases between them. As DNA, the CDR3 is TGTGCCAGCAGTCCCTCAGACAGATTGAACACTGAAGCTTTCTTT. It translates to CASSPSDRLNTEAFF.

CDR3 residues: CASSETGNPSEAFF. Here the CDR3 DNA reads TGTGCCAGCAGCGAGACAGGGAATCCCTCTGAAGCTTTCTTT. The rearrangement uses TRBV9 and TRBJ1-1, with 7 bases matching TRBD1. V gave up 3 bases and J gave up 6 bases; unmatched junction bases: 8. Germline V gene lookup returns CDR1 SGDLS and CDR2 YYNGEE. The CDR3 is 14 residues long.

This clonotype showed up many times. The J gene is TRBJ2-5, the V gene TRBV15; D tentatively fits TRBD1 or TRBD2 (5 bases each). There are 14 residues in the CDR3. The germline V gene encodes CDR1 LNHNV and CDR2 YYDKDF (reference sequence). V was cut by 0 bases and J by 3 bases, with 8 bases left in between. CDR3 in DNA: TGTGCCACCAGCAGAGATTTGGGGGAAGAGACCCAGTACTTC. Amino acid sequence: CATSRDLGEETQYF.

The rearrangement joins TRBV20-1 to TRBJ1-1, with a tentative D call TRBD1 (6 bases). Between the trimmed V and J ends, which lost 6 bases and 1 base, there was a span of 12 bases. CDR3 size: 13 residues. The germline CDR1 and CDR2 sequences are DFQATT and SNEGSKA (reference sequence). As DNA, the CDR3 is TGCAGTGCCCTGACAGGTTCGAACACTGAAGCTTTCTTT. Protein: CSALTGSNTEAFF.

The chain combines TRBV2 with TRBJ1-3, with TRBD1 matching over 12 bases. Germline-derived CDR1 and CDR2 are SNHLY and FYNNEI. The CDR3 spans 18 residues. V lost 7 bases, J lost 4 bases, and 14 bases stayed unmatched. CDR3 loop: CASTRDRGHMALGNTIYF. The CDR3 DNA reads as TGTGCCAGCACCCGGGACAGGGGGCACATGGCCCTCGGAAACACCATATATTTT.